A single sample gave rise to the 30 T cell receptor beta chains below, sequenced in a study of blood T cell repertoires in COVID-19. TCRdb's table, derived via immunoSEQ multiplex PCR, lists solely in-frame clones and lacks some. The repertoire includes 250,000 to 350,000 clones, roughly 89% of them detected once, and roughly 2.9% sits in the top ten. Sequenced input: PBMCs or T cells enriched from blood (not recorded which). All receptors derive from a woman aged 45-65 years who had been exposed to COVID-19.

The chain's CDR3 is CANQDSSNTEAFF. The CDR3 DNA follows: TGTGCCAACCAGGACAGTTCGAACACTGAAGCTTTCTTT. The V gene is TRBV6-5, the J gene TRBJ1-1, with a tentative D call TRBD1 (6 bases). Deletions cut 10 bases from V and 1 base from J, with 13 bases between. The CDR3 runs to 13 residues. Germline V gene data show CDR1 as MNHEY and CDR2 as SVGAGI.

The chain employs TRBV5-1 and TRBJ2-4; maybe TRBD1 (6 bases). The ends were cut back, 7 bases at V and 0 bases at J, with 20 bases in the middle. The CDR3 totals 17 residues. Germline CDR1 reads SGHRS; CDR2 reads YFSETQ. The CDR3 nucleotides are TGCGCCAGCCAAACACCGACAGGTTTCCTAGCCAAAAACATTCAGTACTTC. Translated: CASQTPTGFLAKNIQYF.

The chain couples TRBV28 to TRBJ1-5; possibly TRBD1 for D (5 bases). Trimming took off 7 bases at V and 7 bases at J, with 20 bases between the two ends. The CDR3 is 15 amino acids. Germline lookup yields CDR1 MDHEN and CDR2 SYDVKM. CDR3 amino acids: CASTLSGRGRQPQHF. The CDR3 coding sequence is TGTGCCAGCACCCTTAGCGGGAGGGGACGGCAGCCCCAGCATTTT.

The chain is built from TRBV11-2 and TRBJ1-6; 7 nucleotides agree with TRBD1. The CDR3 contains 16 residues. Germline CDR1 is SGHAT and CDR2 is FQNNGV. V shed 1 base and J 6 bases; nucleotides not matched to a gene: 6. In DNA form, the CDR3 reads TGTGCCAGCAGCTTAGCTGGGGACAGTAGTAATTCACCCCTCCACTTT. This codes for CASSLAGDSSNSPLHF.

This chain joins TRBV18 and TRBJ2-1, with 9 bases identical to TRBD1. The germline gives CDR1 KGHSH, CDR2 LQKENI. The CDR3 covers 14 residues. V gave up 3 bases and J gave up 6 bases; unmatched junction bases: 3. The CDR3 sequence is CASSPQTGGNEQFF. The CDR3 nucleotides read TGTGCCAGCTCACCGCAGACAGGGGGCAATGAGCAGTTCTTC.

Comment on this clone: The same CDR3 arises from other DNA sequences in this sample as well. J is TRBJ1-6 and V is TRBV19; 7 bases are a match to TRBD1. Germline-derived CDR1 and CDR2 are LNHDA and SQIVND (reference sequence). V shed 4 bases and J 6 bases; nucleotides not matched to a gene: 6. The CDR3 is made up of 15 amino acids. DNA of the CDR3: TGTGCCAGTAGTACCTCGACAGGGCTTAATTCACCCCTCCACTTT. This translates into CASSTSTGLNSPLHF.

This chain connects TRBV15 to TRBJ1-5; D remains ambiguous. Trimming took off 5 bases at V and 6 bases at J, with 8 bases between the two ends. The germline gives CDR1 LNHNV, CDR2 YYDKDF (reference sequence). The CDR3 extends over 12 amino acids. The CDR3 sequence is CATSGSIQPQHF. Here the CDR3 DNA reads TGTGCCACCAGCGGCTCCATTCAGCCCCAGCATTTT.

V and J are TRBV28 and TRBJ1-6; tentative D call: TRBD1 (6 bases). The CDR3 has 16 residues. Trimming pared 5 bases from V and 9 bases from J, leaving 20 bases between. Germline V lookup: CDR1 MDHEN, CDR2 SYDVKM. CDR3: CASSEYYNRAGSPLHF. The CDR3 DNA reads TGTGCCAGCAGTGAATATTACAACAGGGCGGGTTCACCCCTCCACTTT. The full variable domain, its missing parts supplied by reference TRBV28 and TRBJ1-6, is DVKVTQSSRYLVKRTGEKVFLECVQDMDHENMFWYRQDPGLGLRLIYFSYDVKMKEKGDIPEGYSVSREKKERFSLILESASTNQTSMYLCASSEYYNRAGSPLHFGNGTRLTVT.

As concerns this clone: The limits of the CDR3 on the DNA are not certain, so only TCRdb's listed CDR3 is given. The chain has TRBV6-5 and TRBJ1-2; the table's D gene call, TRBD1, was not cross checked with the DNA. From its first to its last residue, the CDR3 has 15 amino acids. Germline assignment: CDR1 MNHEY and CDR2 SVGAGI. CDR3: CASSTSRTGFYGYTF.

This chain connects TRBV3-1 (or the pseudogene TRBV3-2) to TRBJ2-3; 9 bases are a match to TRBD2. In germline, CDR1 is LGHDT, CDR2 YNNKEL (reference sequence). Germline trimming cut 4 bases from V and 6 bases from J; bases unmatched to any gene: 5. The CDR3 contains 14 residues. CDR3 coding DNA: TGTGCCAGCAGCCCCGGACTAGCGATCGATACGCAGTATTTT. This sequence encodes CASSPGLAIDTQYF.

The chain carries TRBV28 and TRBJ1-5; a possible D gene is TRBD1 (5 bases). The length of the CDR3 is 16 residues. Trimming took 6 bases from V and 3 from J, leaving 18 bases between them. The germline gives CDR1 MDHEN, CDR2 SYDVKM. The CDR3 reads CASSPAGRGDNQPQHF. The CDR3 coding sequence is TGTGCCAGCAGCCCGGCGGGTCGGGGGGACAATCAGCCCCAGCATTTT.

The chain has TRBV2 and TRBJ2-5; D might be TRBD2 (5 bases). The germline gives CDR1 SNHLY, CDR2 FYNNEI. CDR3 length: 15 amino acids. V was shortened by 2 bases and J by 7 bases, with 17 bases between the two germline ends. CDR3 nucleotide sequence: TGTGCCAGCAGTGAACCTGTCCCACTCCGGGGGACCCAGTACTTC. As protein: CASSEPVPLRGTQYF.

V is TRBV5-1 and J is TRBJ1-2; TRBD1 aligns across 9 bases. There are 15 residues in the CDR3. V was clipped by 4 bases and J by 6 bases; unmatched bases: 10. Per germline, CDR1 SGHRS and CDR2 YFSETQ. CDR3 nucleotide sequence: TGCGCCAGCAGCAAGGCGGACAGGGGTTTAAATGGCTACACCTTC. Protein sequence: CASSKADRGLNGYTF.

The CDR3 loop is CASSPKGVYRNIQYF. The CDR3 DNA reads TGTGCCAGCAGCCCCAAAGGGGTGTACCGTAACATTCAGTACTTC. V gene TRBV28 combines with J gene TRBJ2-4, with a tentative D call TRBD1 (5 bases). Germline CDR1 reads MDHEN; CDR2 reads SYDVKM. V was shortened by 6 bases and J by 7 bases, with 19 bases between the two germline ends. The CDR3 totals 15 residues.

The chain is built from TRBV7-8 and TRBJ1-2; tentatively, D is TRBD1 (6 bases). CDR1 is SGHVS and CDR2 is FQNEAQ in the germline V gene. Trimming took 7 bases from V and 8 from J, leaving 20 bases between them. CDR3 size: 14 residues. In DNA form, the CDR3 reads TGTGCCAGCACCCCCGGGGTACAGGGACCAGGCTACACCTTC. It yields the protein CASTPGVQGPGYTF.

V usage is TRBV27 and J usage is TRBJ1-5; D ambiguous. Germline CDR1 is MNHEY and CDR2 is SMNVEV (reference sequence). V lost 7 bases and J lost 7, with 14 bases in between. This CDR3 is built from 13 residues. The CDR3 DNA is TGTGCCAGCACTCCCACGGGAACCCAGCCCCAGCATTTT. Translated: CASTPTGTQPQHF.

The V call is TRBV27, the J call TRBJ2-2; TRBD2 aligns across 13 bases. CDR1 is MNHEY, CDR2 SMNVEV, per germline (reference sequence). The CDR3 is 16 amino acids. The V and J ends lost 5 bases and 4 bases, in that order; junction bases with no gene match: 4. This CDR3 is CASSPGLAGATGELFF. The DNA for the CDR3 is TGTGCCAGCAGTCCAGGACTAGCGGGGGCCACCGGGGAGCTGTTTTTT.

The chain's CDR3 is CASSLAGAGNTIYF. In nucleotides, the CDR3 is TGTGCCAGCAGCTTAGCCGGAGCTGGAAACACCATATATTTT. The J gene is TRBJ1-3, the V gene TRBV11-2, with unresolved D. The germline V and J ends were trimmed by 1 base and 2 bases, with 6 bases remaining between them. The germline V gene encodes CDR1 SGHAT and CDR2 FQNNGV. This CDR3 comprises 14 residues.

CDR3 in DNA: TGTGCCAGCAGCTTTGGGACAGGTCCCAACTATGGCTACACCTTC. Translated, it gives CASSFGTGPNYGYTF. J is TRBJ1-2 and V is TRBV7-2, with TRBD1 matching over 8 bases. The V gene end was trimmed by 3 bases and the J gene end by 2 bases; junction bases not matched to a gene: 5. This CDR3 has 15 residues. Germline values: CDR1 SGHTA, CDR2 FQGNSA. Variable domain in full (rest from reference TRBV7-2 and TRBJ1-2): GAGVSQSPSNKVTEKGKDVELRCDPISGHTALYWYRQSLGQGLEFLIYFQGNSAPDKSGLPSDRFSAERTGGSVSTLTIQRTQQEDSAVYLCASSFGTGPNYGYTFGSGTRLTVV.

This chain connects TRBV28 to TRBJ1-5; 8 positions agree with TRBD1. This CDR3 is 15 amino acids long. With 3 bases clipped from V and 1 base from J, the junction kept 2 bases outside the gene matches. Germline CDR1 MDHEN, CDR2 SYDVKM. This chain's CDR3 is CASSFGDRSNQPQHF. In DNA, the CDR3 is TGTGCCAGCAGTTTTGGGGACAGGAGCAATCAGCCCCAGCATTTT.

The genes are TRBV5-1 and TRBJ1-3; weak D call: TRBD1 (5 bases). This CDR3 is built from 16 residues. The V end lost 4 bases, the J end lost 4 bases, and 18 bases lay between the germline ends. Germline V lookup: CDR1 SGHRS, CDR2 YFSETQ. CDR3 region: CASSPLDSSLGNTIYF. The CDR3 DNA is TGCGCCAGCAGCCCCCTAGACAGTTCCCTGGGAAACACCATATATTTT.

The chain carries TRBV30 and TRBJ1-3; possibly TRBD1 for D (6 bases). Between the trimmed V and J ends, which lost 0 bases and 3 bases, there was a span of 18 bases. Germline V gene lookup returns CDR1 GTSNPN and CDR2 SVGIG (reference sequence). This CDR3 spans 17 amino acids. CDR3 amino acids: CAWSVRTVKLYGNTIYF. As DNA, the CDR3 is TGTGCCTGGAGTGTGCGGACAGTTAAACTCTATGGAAACACCATATATTTT.

The CDR3 bases are TGTGCCAGCAGCTTCCGACTAGCGGCGCAGTATTTT. Protein sequence: CASSFRLAAQYF. The gene calls are TRBV7-8 and TRBJ2-3; 9 bases map to TRBD2. With 3 bases clipped from V and 10 bases from J, the junction kept 2 bases outside the gene matches. The CDR3 covers 12 residues. Germline-derived CDR1 and CDR2 are SGHVS and FQNEAQ.

The chain uses TRBV7-8 and TRBJ2-7; D is undetermined. The germline V and J ends were trimmed by 2 bases and 5 bases, with 16 bases remaining between them. In germline, CDR1 is SGHVS, CDR2 FQNEAQ. This CDR3 has 15 amino acids. The CDR3 DNA sequence: TGTGCCAGCAGCTTAAGTTTTGTCCTCAGCGACGAGCAGTACTTC. Translated, it gives CASSLSFVLSDEQYF.

The chain uses TRBV6-5 and TRBJ1-1; D unresolved. CDR3 length: 15 residues. V was shortened by 6 bases and J by 0 bases, with 14 bases between the two germline ends. Germline assignment: CDR1 MNHEY and CDR2 SVGAGI. The CDR3 DNA is TGTGCCAGCAGCCTCGAACAGAGAATGAACACTGAAGCTTTCTTT. Protein product: CASSLEQRMNTEAFF.

The CDR3 nucleotides read TGTGCCAGCAGAACCCCCAGGGCGACGCATTCACCCCTCCACTTT. Protein product: CASRTPRATHSPLHF. This chain joins TRBV28 and TRBJ1-6, with D perhaps TRBD1 (5 bases). Trimming removed 6 bases at V and 8 bases at J, with 17 bases between. The CDR3 has 15 amino acids. Germline V gene sequence: CDR1 MDHEN, CDR2 SYDVKM.

The genes are TRBV5-1 and TRBJ2-7, with 9 bases that match TRBD1. With 0 bases clipped from V and 3 bases from J, the junction kept 7 bases outside the gene matches. The CDR3 is 16 amino acids. CDR1 and CDR2 (germline): SGHRS, YFSETQ. CDR3 DNA: TGCGCCAGCAGCTTGGCTACAGGGGGCAAGTTCTACGAGCAGTACTTC. It specifies CASSLATGGKFYEQYF.

The chain recombines TRBV19 with TRBJ1-4; D ambiguous. Germline loops: CDR1 LNHDA, CDR2 SQIVND (reference sequence). Trimming removed 7 bases from V and 2 bases from J, with 11 bases in between. This CDR3 comprises 14 residues. For the CDR3, the DNA is TGTGCCAGTACGGTTCGGGGTACTAATGAAAAACTGTTTTTT. Translating it yields CASTVRGTNEKLFF. Variable domain in full (rest from reference TRBV19 and TRBJ1-4): DGGITQSPKYLFRKEGQNVTLSCEQNLNHDAMYWYRQDPGQGLRLIYYSQIVNDFQKGDIAEGYSVSREKKESFPLTVTSAQKNPTAFYLCASTVRGTNEKLFFGSGTQLSVL.

The rearrangement uses TRBV24-1 and TRBJ1-5; D is possibly TRBD1 (5 bases). There are 17 residues in the CDR3. Germline V CDR1 and CDR2: KGHDR, SFDVKD. V lost 9 bases, J lost 3 bases, and 23 bases lay in between. The CDR3, as DNA: TGTGCCACCTCCCCCTCCCGCGGGGGTGGGAACAATCAGCCCCAGCATTTT. Translating gives CATSPSRGGGNNQPQHF.

The chain carries TRBV14 and TRBJ1-6, with 7 nucleotides matching TRBD1. Trimming removed 4 bases from V and 6 bases from J; junction bases left unmatched: 3. This CDR3 region has 14 residues. Germline V lookup: CDR1 SGHDN, CDR2 FVKESK. The chain's CDR3 is CASSLGQLNSPLHF. The CDR3 DNA reads TGTGCCAGCAGCCTGGGACAGCTTAATTCACCCCTCCACTTT.